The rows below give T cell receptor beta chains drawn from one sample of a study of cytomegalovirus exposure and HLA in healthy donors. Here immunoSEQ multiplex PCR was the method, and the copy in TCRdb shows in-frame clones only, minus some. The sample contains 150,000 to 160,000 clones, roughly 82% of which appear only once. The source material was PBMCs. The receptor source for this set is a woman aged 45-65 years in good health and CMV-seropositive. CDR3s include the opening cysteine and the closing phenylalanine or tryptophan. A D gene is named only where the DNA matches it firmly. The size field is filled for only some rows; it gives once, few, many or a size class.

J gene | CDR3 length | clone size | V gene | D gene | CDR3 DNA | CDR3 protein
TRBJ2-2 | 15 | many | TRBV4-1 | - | TGCGCCAGCAGCCAAGATTGGCAGCGCGTGGAGGAGCTGTTTTTT | CASSQDWQRVEELFF
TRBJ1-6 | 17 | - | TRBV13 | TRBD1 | TGTGCCAGCAGCTTTATCGCGGAGGGACAGCTCGGTTCACCCCTCCACTTT | CASSFIAEGQLGSPLHF
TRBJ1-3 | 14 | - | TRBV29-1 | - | TGCAGCGTTCGCGCCGGGGGAAGAGGAAACACCATATATTTT | CSVRAGGRGNTIYF
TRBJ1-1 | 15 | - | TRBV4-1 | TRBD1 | TGCGCCAGCAGCCAACGGGACAGGGGTGTCAGTGAAGCTTTCTTT | CASSQRDRGVSEAFF
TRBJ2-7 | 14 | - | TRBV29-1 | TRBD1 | TGCAGCGTTGAAGATGGGACAGGGGGCGGAGAGCAGTACTTC | CSVEDGTGGGEQYF
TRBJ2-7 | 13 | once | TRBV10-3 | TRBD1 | TGTGCCATCAGTGGGGGACAGGGAGAAGAGCAGTACTTC | CAISGGQGEEQYF
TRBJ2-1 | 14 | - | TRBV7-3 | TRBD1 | TGTGCCAGCAGCTCGGGACAGGGTAATGGTGAGCAGTTCTTC | CASSSGQGNGEQFF
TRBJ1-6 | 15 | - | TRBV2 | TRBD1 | TGTGCCAGCAGCGGACAGGGGGGGTTCGGTTCACCCCTCCACTTT | CASSGQGGFGSPLHF
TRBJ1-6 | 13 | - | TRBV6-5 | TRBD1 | TGTGCCAGCAGTTACTCGAGGGGGCCACCCCTCCACTTT | CASSYSRGPPLHF
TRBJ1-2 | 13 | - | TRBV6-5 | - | TGTGCCAGCAGATTAAACAGGGATTGGGGCTACACCTTC | CASRLNRDWGYTF
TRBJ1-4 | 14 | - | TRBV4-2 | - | TGTGCCAGCAGCCCCCTGGCGGGTAATGAAAAACTGTTTTTT | CASSPLAGNEKLFF
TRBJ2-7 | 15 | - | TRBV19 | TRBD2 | TGTGCCAGTAGTACAATCGGCAGGCGCGGGGGGGAGCAGTACTTC | CASSTIGRRGGEQYF
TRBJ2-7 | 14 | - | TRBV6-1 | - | TGTGCCAGCAGTGAACCCCCGGGGGGCAGCGAGCAGTACTTC | CASSEPPGGSEQYF
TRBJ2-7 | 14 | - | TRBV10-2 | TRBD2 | TGCGCCAGCAGCGCTAGCGGGGTCACCTACGAGCAGTACTTC | CASSASGVTYEQYF
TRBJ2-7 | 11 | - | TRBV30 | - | TGTGCCTGGAGTGCCGGTTACGAGCAGTACTTC | CAWSAGYEQYF
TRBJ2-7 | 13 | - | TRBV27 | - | TGTGCCAGCAGTCCCGGGATTTTGGGCGAGCAGTACTTC | CASSPGILGEQYF
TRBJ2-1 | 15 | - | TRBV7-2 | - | TGTGCCAGCAGCATAAAGGGGGGGCCTGGGTTAGAGCAGTTCTTC | CASSIKGGPGLEQFF
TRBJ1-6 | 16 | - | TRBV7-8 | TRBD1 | TGTGCCAGCAGCTTAGCGCTACAGGGGTATAATTCACCCCTCCACTTT | CASSLALQGYNSPLHF
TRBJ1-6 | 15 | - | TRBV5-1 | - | TGCGCCAGCAGCTTGTATGGGGGGGGAAATTCACCCCTCCACTTT | CASSLYGGGNSPLHF
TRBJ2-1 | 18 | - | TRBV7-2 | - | TGTGCCAGCAGCTTAGGACTTTGGGGAGTCGCGGGGTACAATGAGCAGTTCTTC | CASSLGLWGVAGYNEQFF
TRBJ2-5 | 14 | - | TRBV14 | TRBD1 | TGTGCCAGCAGCCGCTTGGGACAGGGAAAGACCCAGTACTTC | CASSRLGQGKTQYF
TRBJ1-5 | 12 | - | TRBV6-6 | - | TGTGCCAGCAGCCTCCGGGCAAGGGAGAAGCATTTT | CASSLRAREKHF
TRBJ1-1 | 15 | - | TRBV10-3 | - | TGTGCCATCAGTGAGTCCGAGGGCATGAACACTGAAGCTTTCTTT | CAISESEGMNTEAFF
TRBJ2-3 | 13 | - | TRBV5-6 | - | TGTGCCAGCAGCTTGGTGGGGGCTGATACGCAGTATTTT | CASSLVGADTQYF
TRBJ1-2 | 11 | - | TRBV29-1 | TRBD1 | TGCAGCGTTGGACAGGGAAATGGCTACACCTTC | CSVGQGNGYTF
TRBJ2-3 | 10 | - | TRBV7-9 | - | TGTGCCACTCTAACAGATACGCAGTATTTT | CATLTDTQYF
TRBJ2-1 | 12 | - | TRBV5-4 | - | TGTGCCAGCAGCCCGGGGTACAATGAGCAGTTCTTC | CASSPGYNEQFF
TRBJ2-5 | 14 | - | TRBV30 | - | TGTGCCTGTTCGGTGCCCACCCACCAAGAGACCCAGTACTTC | CACSVPTHQETQYF
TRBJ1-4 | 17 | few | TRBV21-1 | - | TGTGCCAGCAGCAAAGGCCAGGACAGGCCTTTGGGAGAAAAACTGTTTTTT | CASSKGQDRPLGEKLFF
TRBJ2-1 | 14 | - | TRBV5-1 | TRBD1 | TGCGCCAGCAGCGCCGGGACAGGGGGCAATGAGCAGTTCTTC | CASSAGTGGNEQFF
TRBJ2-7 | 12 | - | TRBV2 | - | TGTGCCAGCAACGCGGTCTCCTACGAGCAGTACTTC | CASNAVSYEQYF
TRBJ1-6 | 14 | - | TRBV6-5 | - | TGTGCCAGCACCCTACAGGGATTGGGGTCACCCCTCCACTTT | CASTLQGLGSPLHF
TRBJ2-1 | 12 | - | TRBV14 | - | TGTGCCAGCAGCCAAGAGTATCTCGTGCAGTTCTTC | CASSQEYLVQFF
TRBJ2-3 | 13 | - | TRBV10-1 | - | TGCGCCAGCTCACGTCGGGTCACAGATACGCAGTATTTT | CASSRRVTDTQYF
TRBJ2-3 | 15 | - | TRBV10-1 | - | TGCGCCAGCAGTGAGACCCCCGGTCGGGCAGATACGCAGTATTTT | CASSETPGRADTQYF
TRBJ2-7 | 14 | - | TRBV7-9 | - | TGTGCCAGCAGCCGCGGTACTACGGGGTACGAGCAGTACTTC | CASSRGTTGYEQYF
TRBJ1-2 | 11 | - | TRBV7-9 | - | TGTTCCAGCAGCGAGGAGGCAACGCAAACCTTC | CSSSEEATQTF
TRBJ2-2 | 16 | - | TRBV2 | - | TGTGCCAGCAGTGTGGATCCGGGGATGAGGAACGGGGAGCTGTTTTTT | CASSVDPGMRNGELFF
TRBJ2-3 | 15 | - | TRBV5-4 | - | TGTGCCAGCAGCTATGGGGAGGTCGGCACAGATACGCAGTATTTT | CASSYGEVGTDTQYF
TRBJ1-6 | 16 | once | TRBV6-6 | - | TGTGCCAGCACTATACCGACAGTTACATTACCTACACCCCTCCACTTT | CASTIPTVTLPTPLHF
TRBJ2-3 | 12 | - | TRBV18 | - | TGTGCCAGCTCTCCTTGGCCAGATACGCAGTATTTT | CASSPWPDTQYF
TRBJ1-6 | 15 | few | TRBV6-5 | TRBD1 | TGTGCCAGCAGTGGGCCAGGACAGGCCAATTCACCCCTCCACTTT | CASSGPGQANSPLHF
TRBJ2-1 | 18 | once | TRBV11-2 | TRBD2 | TGTGCCAGCAGCCCCCGGACTAGCGGGGGGAGCTCCTACAATGAGCAGTTCTTC | CASSPRTSGGSSYNEQFF
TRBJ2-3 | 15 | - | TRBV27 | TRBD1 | TGTGCCAGCAGTACCGACCCAGGGGGAACAGATACGCAGTATTTT | CASSTDPGGTDTQYF
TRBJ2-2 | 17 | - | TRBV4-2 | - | TGTGCCAGCAGCCAAGAGGCTCGTTATGGCGGCACCGGGGAGCTGTTTTTT | CASSQEARYGGTGELFF
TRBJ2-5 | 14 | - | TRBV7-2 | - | TGTGCCAGCAGCTTAGGGGCAGGTCAAGAGACCCAGTACTTC | CASSLGAGQETQYF
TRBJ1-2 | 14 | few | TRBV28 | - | TGTGCCAGCGGGAGCGGCAAGCTGGGCTATGGCTACACCTTC | CASGSGKLGYGYTF
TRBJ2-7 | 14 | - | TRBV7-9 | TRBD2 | TGTGCCAGCAGCTCGGGACTAGCGGGGATCGAGCAGTACTTC | CASSSGLAGIEQYF
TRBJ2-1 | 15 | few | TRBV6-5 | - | TGTGCCAGCAGTTACGGGCAGGGGGGCTACAATGAGCAGTTCTTC | CASSYGQGGYNEQFF
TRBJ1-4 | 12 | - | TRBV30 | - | TGTGCCTGGAGTGCCCCGGGGATAAGACTGTTTTTT | CAWSAPGIRLFF
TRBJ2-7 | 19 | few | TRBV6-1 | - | TGTGCCAGCAGTGATAACCCCTTTGGGCGCATCTTAAGAGCCTACGAGCAGTACTTC | CASSDNPFGRILRAYEQYF
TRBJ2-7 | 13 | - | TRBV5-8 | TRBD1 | TGTGCCAGCAGCCCGACAGGGAATGACGAGCAGTACTTC | CASSPTGNDEQYF
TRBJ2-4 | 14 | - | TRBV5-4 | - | TGTGCCAGCAGCTTTGCGGACAGACGAAACATTCAGTACTTC | CASSFADRRNIQYF
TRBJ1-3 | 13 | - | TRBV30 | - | TGTGCCTGGCAGGGGTTCTCTGGAAACACCATATATTTT | CAWQGFSGNTIYF
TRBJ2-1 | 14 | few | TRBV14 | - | TGTGCCAGCAGCCCAACTGCGGCGGGGAATGAGCAGTTCTTC | CASSPTAAGNEQFF
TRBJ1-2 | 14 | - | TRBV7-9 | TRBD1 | TGTGCCAGCAACCCTCCAATGACAGGGGACGGCTACACCTTC | CASNPPMTGDGYTF
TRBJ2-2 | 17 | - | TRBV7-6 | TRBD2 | TGTGCCAGCAGCTTACCGTCCGGCGGGGGGTTCACCGGGGAGCTGTTTTTT | CASSLPSGGGFTGELFF
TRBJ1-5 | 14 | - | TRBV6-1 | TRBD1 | TGTGCCAGCAGTCGGGACAGGGGGCTTCAGCCCCAGCATTTT | CASSRDRGLQPQHF
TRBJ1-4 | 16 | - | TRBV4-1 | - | TGCGCCAGCAGCCTTATCGGGACTGGGGCGAGTGAAAAACTGTTTTTT | CASSLIGTGASEKLFF